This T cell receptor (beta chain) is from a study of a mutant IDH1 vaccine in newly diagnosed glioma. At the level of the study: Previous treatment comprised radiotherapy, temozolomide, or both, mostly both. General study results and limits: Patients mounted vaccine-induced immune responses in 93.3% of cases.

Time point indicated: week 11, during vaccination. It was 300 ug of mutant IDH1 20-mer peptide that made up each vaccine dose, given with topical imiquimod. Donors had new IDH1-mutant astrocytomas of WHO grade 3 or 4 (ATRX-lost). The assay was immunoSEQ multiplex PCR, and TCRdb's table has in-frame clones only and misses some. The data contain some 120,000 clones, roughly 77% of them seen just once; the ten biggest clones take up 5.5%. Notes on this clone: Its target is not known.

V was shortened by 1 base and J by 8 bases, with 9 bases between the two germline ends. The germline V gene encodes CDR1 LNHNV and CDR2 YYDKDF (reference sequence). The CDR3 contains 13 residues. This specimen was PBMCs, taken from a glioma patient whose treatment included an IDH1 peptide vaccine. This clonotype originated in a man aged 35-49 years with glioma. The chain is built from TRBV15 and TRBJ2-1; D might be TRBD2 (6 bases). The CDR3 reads CATSRVWGDEQFF. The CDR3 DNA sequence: TGTGCCACCAGCAGAGTCTGGGGGGATGAGCAGTTCTTC. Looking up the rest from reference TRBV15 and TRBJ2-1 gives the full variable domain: DAMVIQNPRYQVTQFGKPVTLSCSQTLNHNVMYWYQQKSSQAPKLLFHYYDKDFNNEADTPDNFQSRRPNTSFCFLDIRSPGLGDTAMYLCATSRVWGDEQFFGPGTRLTVL.